What follows are 8 T cell receptor beta chains derived from one specimen sequenced in a study of shared clonotypes between healthy human individuals. Assay: immunoSEQ multiplex PCR; the TCRdb copy retains only in-frame clones and omits some. The table lists around 1.1 million clones, roughly 77% of them singletons. The sequenced material came from memory CD4+ T cells from PBMCs. Subset described: CD45RA-negative fraction. The receptors here all came from a man aged 18 to 29 in good health. Some clones in this sample may be carry-over from other donors' samples.

The chain employs TRBV29-1 and TRBJ2-3; D may correspond to TRBD1 or TRBD2 (5 bases each). V was shortened by 7 bases and J by 9 bases, with 14 bases between the two germline ends. The CDR3 is 11 amino acids. Germline lookup yields CDR1 SQVTM and CDR2 ANQGSEA. The CDR3 DNA is TGCAGCGGTTCGGAGGACACAACGCAGTATTTT. This sequence encodes CSGSEDTTQYF.

This clone was seen a few times. The sample has other DNA sequences that encode this CDR3 too. The rearrangement joins TRBV2 to TRBJ2-2; D perhaps matches TRBD1 (5 bases). Trimming stripped 4 bases from V and 0 bases from J, with 9 bases between. The length of the CDR3 is 15 residues. Germline values: CDR1 SNHLY, CDR2 FYNNEI. In nucleotides, the CDR3 is TGTGCCAGCAGTGGTGGCAGGGCGAACACCGGGGAGCTGTTTTTT. Its translation is CASSGGRANTGELFF.

The chain recombines TRBV2 with TRBJ2-5; maybe TRBD1 (6 bases). The CDR3 runs to 14 residues. Germline CDR1 and CDR2: SNHLY and FYNNEI. The ends were cut back, 5 bases at V and 4 bases at J, with 14 bases in the middle. The CDR3 DNA sequence: TGTGCCAGCAGTCAAACAGGGTTTAGAGAGACCCAGTACTTC. As protein: CASSQTGFRETQYF.

The chain uses TRBV19 and TRBJ2-2, with D tentatively TRBD2 (6 bases). Looked up from germline, CDR1 is LNHDA and CDR2 is SQIVND (reference sequence). V lost 5 bases and J 2 bases, leaving 12 bases between the germline ends. CDR3 size: 15 residues. In DNA form, the CDR3 reads TGTGCCAGTAGTTTACCGGGACTTAACACCGGGGAGCTGTTTTTT. Amino acid sequence: CASSLPGLNTGELFF.

The gene calls are TRBV7-9 and TRBJ2-7; D perhaps matches TRBD2 (5 bases). V lost 5 bases to trimming and J lost 6 bases, with 14 bases between them. Germline V lookup: CDR1 SEHNR, CDR2 FQNEAQ (reference sequence). There are 13 residues in the CDR3. The CDR3 DNA reads as TGTGCCAGCAGCCCCCTGGGTCGGGGCGAGCAGTACTTC. Amino acid sequence: CASSPLGRGEQYF.

Remarks on this clone: One base separates it from a far larger clone, so it is likely a read error. V is TRBV7-9 and J is TRBJ2-5; 8 bases are shared with TRBD1. Near its end, the DNA agrees better with TRBJ2-7, so the J call may be wrong. Germline CDR1 SEHNR, CDR2 FQNEAQ (reference sequence). The CDR3 runs to 19 residues. CDR3: CANSLAVRTGGLGSYEQYF. CDR3 DNA sequence: TGTGCCAACAGCTTAGCGGTGAGAACAGGGGGACTGGGGTCCTACGAGCAGTACTTC.

The V and J genes are TRBV13 and TRBJ2-2; TRBD1 might be the D (5 bases). CDR3 length equals 15 residues. V was shortened by 5 bases and J by 4 bases, with 14 bases between the two germline ends. CDR1 and CDR2 from the germline V gene are PRHDT and FYEKMQ (reference sequence). The CDR3 here is CASSLGGQGTGELFF. CDR3 nucleotide sequence: TGTGCCAGCAGCCTGGGCGGTCAGGGCACCGGGGAGCTGTTTTTT. Supplemented by reference TRBV13 and TRBJ2-2, the full variable domain reads AAGVIQSPRHLIKEKRETATLKCYPIPRHDTVYWYQQGPGQDPQFLISFYEKMQSDKGSIPDRFSAQQFSDYHSELNMSSLELGDSALYFCASSLGGQGTGELFFGEGSRLTVL.

V gene TRBV19 combines with J gene TRBJ2-2; no reliable D call. Trimming shortened V by 1 base and J by 5 bases, and 5 bases separated the two germline ends. The CDR3 runs to 13 residues. Germline V gene sequence: CDR1 LNHDA, CDR2 SQIVND (reference sequence). CDR3 sequence: CASSIVGTGELFF. In DNA, the CDR3 is TGTGCCAGTAGTATAGTGGGGACCGGGGAGCTGTTTTTT. Supplemented by reference TRBV19 and TRBJ2-2, the full variable domain reads DGGITQSPKYLFRKEGQNVTLSCEQNLNHDAMYWYRQDPGQGLRLIYYSQIVNDFQKGDIAEGYSVSREKKESFPLTVTSAQKNPTAFYLCASSIVGTGELFFGEGSRLTVL.